The 26 T cell receptor beta chains reported below all come from one sample, sequenced in a study of T cells in Graves' hyperthyroidism and ophthalmopathy. Authors of the study amplified TCR beta CDR3 regions from RNA transcripts. A set of HTBI primers served as the primers for a first-round RT-PCR of the TCR CDR3. TCRdb fed the multiplex PCR reads into MiXCR, producing one record per CDR3 protein. The table records hundreds of thousands of distinct CDR3 sequences, about a sixth of them present only once. The sequenced sample was blood. The receptors originated from a woman in her 40s with Graves' ophthalmopathy.

This chain joins TRBV20-1 and TRBJ2-7, with TRBD1 matching over 10 bases. Trimming at V came to 3 bases and at J to 5 bases, leaving 7 bases not matched to a gene. There are 14 residues in the CDR3. Germline CDR1 and CDR2: DFQATT and SNEGSKA (reference sequence). CDR3 sequence (DNA): TGCAGTGCTAGCCGGGGACAGGGGACCGACGAGCAGTACTTC. It yields the protein CSASRGQGTDEQYF.

This clonotype has more than one count but fewer than ten. The V call is TRBV6-1, the J call TRBJ2-1, with D possibly TRBD2 on 7 matching bases. Germline V gives CDR1 MNHNS, CDR2 SASEGT. Between the trimmed V and J ends, which lost 8 bases and 4 bases, there was a span of 15 bases. This CDR3 has 14 residues. The CDR3 sequence: CASPPGGPYNEQFF. In nucleotides, the CDR3 is TGTGCCAGCCCGCCGGGGGGCCCTTACAATGAGCAGTTCTTC.

In its sample, this clonotype was seen many times. This chain links TRBV3-1 with TRBJ1-4, with D hard to call. V was trimmed by 3 bases and J by 5 bases, leaving 22 bases between them. The CDR3 consists of 18 residues. Germline-derived CDR1 and CDR2 are LGHDT and YNNKEL (reference sequence). DNA of the CDR3: TGTGCCAGCAGCCATGCCTCTGGTCGTGTGGGGAGGAATGAAAAACTGTTTTTT. Its protein product is CASSHASGRVGRNEKLFF.

The chain combines TRBV5-1 with TRBJ1-4; 8 positions agree with TRBD1. In germline, CDR1 is SGHRS, CDR2 YFSETQ. This CDR3 is built from 15 residues. The V gene end was trimmed by 0 bases and the J gene end by 8 bases; junction bases not matched to a gene: 6. CDR3 amino acids: CASSLAGGVGEKLFF. The CDR3 nucleotides are TGCGCCAGCAGCTTGGCAGGGGGCGTGGGAGAAAAACTGTTTTTT.

The chain recombines TRBV18 with TRBJ2-7; 8 bases align to TRBD2. The CDR3 is 15 amino acids. V dropped 1 base and J dropped 3; count of bases not matched to a gene: 5. CDR1 is KGHSH, CDR2 LQKENI, per germline. As DNA, the CDR3 is TGTGCCAGCTCACCACGGACTAGCCGCCTCTACGAGCAGTACTTC. Translated: CASSPRTSRLYEQYF.

This clonotype was seen many times. The gene calls are TRBV5-1 and TRBJ2-3; possible D gene TRBD2, 6 bases. Germline CDR1 is SGHRS and CDR2 is YFSETQ. V was cut by 7 bases and J by 1 base, with 19 bases left in between. This CDR3 contains 16 residues. The CDR3 is CASALVSGQRTDTQYF. Written as DNA, the CDR3 is TGCGCCAGCGCTTTGGTTAGCGGACAACGCACAGATACGCAGTATTTT. The entire variable domain, with the rest obtained from reference TRBV5-1 and TRBJ2-3, is as follows: KAGVTQTPRYLIKTRGQQVTLSCSPISGHRSVSWYQQTPGQGLQFLFEYFSETQRNKGNFPGRFSGRQFSNSRSEMNVSTLELGDSALYLCASALVSGQRTDTQYFGPGTRLTVL.

This clonotype was detected many times. The chain carries TRBV2 and TRBJ1-1, with D possibly being TRBD1 (5 bases). The CDR3 runs 13 residues. Germline CDR1 SNHLY, CDR2 FYNNEI. Trimming left V 8 bases short and J 6 bases short, with 16 bases between. The CDR3 sequence is CASGGESRAEAFF. The CDR3 DNA reads as TGTGCCAGCGGGGGGGAAAGTAGGGCTGAAGCTTTCTTT.

This clonotype was found many times. This sequence joins TRBV28 and TRBJ2-7, with 8 bases matching TRBD2. With V trimmed by 4 bases and J by 6 bases, 11 bases remained unmatched. CDR3 length: 15 amino acids. Looked up from germline, CDR1 is MDHEN and CDR2 is SYDVKM. CDR3 protein: CASSSPGGGLGEQYF. The CDR3 DNA reads TGTGCCAGCAGTTCCCCGGGGGGGGGGCTAGGCGAGCAGTACTTC.

V gene TRBV4-1 combines with J gene TRBJ1-2; TRBD1 is a possible D gene (6 bases). V lost 0 bases and J lost 3, with 20 bases in between. This CDR3 region has 18 residues. Germline CDR1 and CDR2: MGHRA and YSYEKL. The CDR3 nucleotides read TGCGCCAGCAGCCAAGAAGCCACTGCGGGGACAACCGACTATGGCTACACCTTC. It encodes CASSQEATAGTTDYGYTF.

V gene TRBV28 combines with J gene TRBJ2-7; D remains unclear. Germline V gives CDR1 MDHEN, CDR2 SYDVKM. V was trimmed by 3 bases and J by 2 bases, leaving 14 bases between them. CDR3 length: 15 residues. The CDR3 DNA reads as TGTGCCAGCAGTTTGGGCCCATCGGTACCCTACGAGCAGTACTTC. Protein: CASSLGPSVPYEQYF.

V is TRBV10-3 and J is TRBJ2-7; no firm D call. Germline loops: CDR1 ENHRY, CDR2 SYGVKD. The ends were cut back, 7 bases at V and 2 bases at J, with 15 bases in the middle. The CDR3 loop spans 14 amino acids. The CDR3 DNA follows: TGTGCCATCACGTCCTCAGGCCATACCTACGAGCAGTACTTC. It is translated as CAITSSGHTYEQYF.

The rearrangement links TRBV11-2 to TRBJ2-7; TRBD2 matches at 11 bases. This CDR3 contains 14 residues. V lost 3 bases, J lost 9 bases, and 7 bases stayed unmatched. CDR1 is SGHAT, CDR2 FQNNGV, per germline. The CDR3 sequence: CASSFGLAGKGQYF. DNA for the CDR3: TGTGCCAGCAGCTTCGGACTAGCGGGCAAGGGGCAGTACTTC.

This clonotype appeared many times. The chain links TRBV20-1 to TRBJ2-7, with D perhaps matching TRBD2 (5 bases). With 0 bases removed from V and 0 bases from J, the gap between germline ends came to 15 bases. The CDR3 extends over 16 amino acids. CDR1 is DFQATT and CDR2 is SNEGSKA in the germline V gene (reference sequence). CDR3 DNA: TGCAGTGCTAGAGACCGAGGGTGGACTTACTCCTACGAGCAGTACTTC. Protein product: CSARDRGWTYSYEQYF.

This clonotype has at least ten counts. This chain links TRBV6-1 with TRBJ2-3, with D unresolved. V was clipped by 5 bases and J by 4 bases, with 13 bases between them. This CDR3 spans 14 amino acids. Germline V lookup: CDR1 MNHNS, CDR2 SASEGT. CDR3 nucleotides: TGTGCCAGCAGTCAACAACGATGGGCAGATACGCAGTATTTT. Its translation is CASSQQRWADTQYF.

This clonotype has ten or more counts. This chain links TRBV6-1 with TRBJ1-4, with 9 bases matching TRBD1. The ends lost 6 bases at V and 8 bases at J; junction bases unmatched: 16. Germline CDR1 reads MNHNS; CDR2 reads SASEGT. The CDR3 is 17 amino acids. The CDR3 DNA reads TGTGCCAGCAGCCCAACCGTCGGGACAGGGAGAAACGAAAAACTGTTTTTT. Translation gives CASSPTVGTGRNEKLFF.

This clonotype has more than one count but fewer than ten. The CDR3 DNA follows: TGCGCCAGCAGCTTGGCCCCAAGTCAGCCCCAGCATTTT. Translation gives CASSLAPSQPQHF. This sequence joins TRBV5-1 and TRBJ1-5; D is ambiguous. Trimming shortened V by 0 bases and J by 6 bases, and 7 bases separated the two germline ends. Germline CDR1 is SGHRS and CDR2 is YFSETQ. The CDR3 sequence is 13 residues long.

This clonotype was found a few times. This chain joins TRBV20-1 and TRBJ2-5; D perhaps matches TRBD2 (6 bases). Germline V gene sequence: CDR1 DFQATT, CDR2 SNEGSKA (reference sequence). V lost 4 bases, J lost 1 base, and 10 bases lay in between. CDR3 size: 13 residues. As DNA, the CDR3 is TGCAGTGCTACCCCGACTAGCCAAGAGACCCAGTACTTC. This codes for CSATPTSQETQYF.

This clonotype turned up a few times. The gene calls are TRBV5-1 and TRBJ2-7; D unclear. Looked up from germline, CDR1 is SGHRS and CDR2 is YFSETQ. The CDR3 spans 18 residues. V lost 0 bases to trimming and J lost 4 bases, with 23 bases between them. CDR3 DNA sequence: TGCGCCAGCAGCTTGGATCGTTCGGGTCCTTCTACCTTTTACGAGCAGTACTTC. Its protein is CASSLDRSGPSTFYEQYF.

The chain's CDR3 is CASSLTFQRPDTQYF. CDR3 DNA: TGTGCCAGCAGCTTAACTTTCCAAAGGCCAGATACGCAGTATTTT. J is TRBJ2-3 and V is TRBV7-3; the D is unclear. V dropped 0 bases and J dropped 4 bases, with 11 bases sitting between them. The CDR3 has 15 residues. Germline CDR1 SGHTA, CDR2 FQGTGA.

This clonotype was counted a few times. The rearrangement joins TRBV4-2 to TRBJ2-1; 11 bases align to TRBD2. Germline CDR1 reads LGHNA; CDR2 reads YNFKEQ. Trimming at V came to 0 bases and at J to 10 bases, leaving 2 bases not matched to a gene. The CDR3 is 14 amino acids. This CDR3 is CASSQDPSGGEQFF. In DNA form, the CDR3 reads TGTGCCAGCAGCCAAGATCCTAGCGGGGGGGAGCAGTTCTTC.

This clonotype was recorded many times. CDR3 DNA sequence: TGTGCCAGCTCACCACTTCCCCTGGCCGCTAGCGGGCCTTACAATGAGCAGTTCTTC. Encoded protein: CASSPLPLAASGPYNEQFF. V is TRBV18 and J is TRBJ2-1; 8 nucleotides line up with TRBD2. V shed 1 base, J shed 4 bases, and the junction held 15 bases outside the gene matches. The CDR3 sequence is 19 residues long. Looked up from germline, CDR1 is KGHSH and CDR2 is LQKENI.

This clonotype was seen at least ten times. This chain uses TRBV11-2 with TRBJ2-1; 7 bases map to TRBD2. V dropped 1 base and J dropped 6; count of bases not matched to a gene: 18. From germline, CDR1 is SGHAT and CDR2 FQNNGV. The CDR3 length is 19 residues. The CDR3 loop is CASSLGVAGVRLGGNEQFF. For the CDR3, the DNA is TGTGCCAGCAGCTTAGGGGTTGCGGGAGTACGACTAGGTGGCAATGAGCAGTTCTTC. The complete variable domain, with remaining parts taken from reference TRBV11-2 and TRBJ2-1, reads EAGVAQSPRYKIIEKRQSVAFWCNPISGHATLYWYQQILGQGPKLLIQFQNNGVVDDSQLPKDRFSAERLKGVDSTLKIQPAKLEDSAVYLCASSLGVAGVRLGGNEQFFGPGTRLTVL.

This clonotype was counted a few times. The genes are TRBV27 and TRBJ2-4, with a tentative D call TRBD1 (5 bases). The CDR3 is made up of 14 amino acids. CDR1 is MNHEY and CDR2 is SMNVEV in the germline V gene (reference sequence). V lost 3 bases and J lost 5, with 11 bases in between. CDR3 DNA sequence: TGTGCCAGCAGTTTTTCAGGGTCGGAAAACATTCAGTACTTC. The encoded protein is CASSFSGSENIQYF.

Ten or more counts support this clonotype. The J gene is TRBJ2-5, the V gene TRBV18; D gene unclear. The CDR3 length is 13 residues. Germline lookup yields CDR1 KGHSH and CDR2 LQKENI. The germline V and J ends were trimmed by 6 bases and 5 bases, with 13 bases remaining between them. The CDR3 sequence: CASSLQVDETQYF. For the CDR3, the DNA is TGTGCCAGCTCCCTCCAGGTTGATGAGACCCAGTACTTC.

This clonotype was seen a handful of times. The CDR3 is CAIRGQDNSPLHF. DNA of the CDR3: TGTGCCATCAGGGGACAGGATAATTCACCCCTCCACTTT. The V call is TRBV10-3, the J call TRBJ1-6; 8 nucleotides line up with TRBD1. The CDR3 extends over 13 amino acids. The J segment lost 5 bases and the V segment lost 6 bases, leaving 0 bases of the junction unmatched. CDR1 and CDR2 from the germline V gene are ENHRY and SYGVKD.

The rearrangement links TRBV5-4 to TRBJ2-7; the match to TRBD2 covers 15 bases. V gave up 4 bases and J gave up 2 bases; unmatched junction bases: 10. CDR3 length equals 18 residues. Germline CDR1 reads SGHNT; CDR2 reads YYREEE (reference sequence). The CDR3 sequence: CASSRPGTSGGFAYEQYF. The DNA of the CDR3 is TGTGCCAGCAGCCGTCCCGGGACTAGCGGGGGGTTCGCCTACGAGCAGTACTTC.